This TCR beta chain was recovered during a study of blood T cell repertoires in COVID-19. Original handling: Reference gene primer amplification yielded estimated nucleated cell counts. The data were produced by immunoSEQ multiplex PCR, yet TCRdb's version contains in-frame clones alone and is incomplete. That table is the source of V, J and clone size, and D and trimming were worked out from the DNA. The data hold roughly 100,000 clones, with approximately 91% observed a single time. CDR3 length: 14 residues. Germline V gene sequence: CDR1 MNHEY, CDR2 SMNVEV (reference sequence). J was trimmed by 3 bases and V by 5 bases; bases with no gene match: 4.

The sample was peripheral blood. The TCR originated in a man between 45 and 60 years old with acute or convalescent COVID-19. The genes are TRBV27 and TRBJ2-7; 10 nucleotides agree with TRBD1. The chain's CDR3 is CASSDRDRGYEQYF. The CDR3 region has the DNA TGTGCCAGCAGTGACCGGGACAGGGGCTACGAGCAGTACTTC.